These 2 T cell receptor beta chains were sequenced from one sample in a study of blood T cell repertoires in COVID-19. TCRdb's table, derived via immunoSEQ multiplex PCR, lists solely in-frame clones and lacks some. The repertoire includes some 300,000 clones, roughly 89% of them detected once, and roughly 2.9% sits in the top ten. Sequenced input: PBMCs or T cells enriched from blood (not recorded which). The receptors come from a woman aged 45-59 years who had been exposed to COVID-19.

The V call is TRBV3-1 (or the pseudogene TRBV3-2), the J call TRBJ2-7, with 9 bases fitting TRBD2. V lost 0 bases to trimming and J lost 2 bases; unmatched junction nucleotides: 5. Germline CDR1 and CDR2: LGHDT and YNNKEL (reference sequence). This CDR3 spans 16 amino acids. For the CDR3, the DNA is TGTGCCAGCAGCCAAGATCGCGGGGGGGGACCCTACGAGCAGTACTTC. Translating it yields CASSQDRGGGPYEQYF.

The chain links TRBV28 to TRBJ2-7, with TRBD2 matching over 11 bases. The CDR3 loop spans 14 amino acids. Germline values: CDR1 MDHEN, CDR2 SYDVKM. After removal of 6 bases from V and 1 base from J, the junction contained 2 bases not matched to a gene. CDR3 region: CASSTSGGSYEQYF. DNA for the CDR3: TGTGCCAGCAGCACTAGCGGGGGTTCCTACGAGCAGTACTTC.